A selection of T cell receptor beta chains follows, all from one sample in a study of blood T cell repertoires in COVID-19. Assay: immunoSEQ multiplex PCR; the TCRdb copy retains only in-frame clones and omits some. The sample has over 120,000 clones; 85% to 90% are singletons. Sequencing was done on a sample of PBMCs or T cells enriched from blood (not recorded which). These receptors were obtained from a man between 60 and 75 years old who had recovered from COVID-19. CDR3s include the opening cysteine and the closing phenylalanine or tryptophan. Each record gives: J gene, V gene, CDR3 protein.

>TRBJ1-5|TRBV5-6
CASSFGQRDQPQHF
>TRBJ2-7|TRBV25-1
CASSEYRGREQYF
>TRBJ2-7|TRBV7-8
CASHSGVNYEQYF
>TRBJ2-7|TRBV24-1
CATIGLALSYEQYF
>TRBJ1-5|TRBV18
CASSSGTGNQPQHF
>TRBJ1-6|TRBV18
CASSPKQAYNSPLHF
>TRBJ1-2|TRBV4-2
CASSQAGQGQGYGYTF
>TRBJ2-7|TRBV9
CASSVAGTEYEQYF
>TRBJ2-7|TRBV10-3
CAISVMGGRSYEQYF
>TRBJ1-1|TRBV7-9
CASSRRANTEAFF
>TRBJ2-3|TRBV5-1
CASSLEGSGLDTQYF
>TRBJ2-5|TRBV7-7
CASSFGLAGGIETQYF
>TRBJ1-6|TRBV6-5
CASSLRTGGNVSPLHF
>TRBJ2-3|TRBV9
CASSVGGTLSSTDTQYF
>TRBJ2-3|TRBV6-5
CASSYFGLLATDTQYF
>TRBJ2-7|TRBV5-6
CASSPSGTAYEQYF
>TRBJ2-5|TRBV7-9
CASSSPYEPGETQYF
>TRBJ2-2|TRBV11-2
CASSFRTRNTGELFF
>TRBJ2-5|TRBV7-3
CASSLTREETQYF
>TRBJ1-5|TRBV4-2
CASSQGSGENQPQHF
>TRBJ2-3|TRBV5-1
CASSSGQSTDTQYF
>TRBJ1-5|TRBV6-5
CASMTGAQPQHF
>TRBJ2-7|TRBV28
CASSQIPSGLAALSSYEQYF
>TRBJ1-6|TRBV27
CASSLLGRSPLHF
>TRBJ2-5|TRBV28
CASRATRKETQYF
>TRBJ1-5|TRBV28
CASRGQGNNQPQHF
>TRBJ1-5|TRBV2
CASRRGGSWPQHF
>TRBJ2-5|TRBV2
CASSERGTGPQETQYF
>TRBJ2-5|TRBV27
CASSLLGAGQETQYF
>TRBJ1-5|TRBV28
CASSTVSNQPQHF
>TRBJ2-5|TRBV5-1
CASRPVTGGETQYF
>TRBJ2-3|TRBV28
CASSHEGGLKDTQYF
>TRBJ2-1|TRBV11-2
CASSGPRRGGYNEQFF
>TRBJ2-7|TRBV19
CASSQSKSGTSTYEQYF
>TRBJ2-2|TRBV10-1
CATSTGSANTGELFF
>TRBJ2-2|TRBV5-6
CASGWARGGELFF
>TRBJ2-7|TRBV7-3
CASSPTGHEQYF
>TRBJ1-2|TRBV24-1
CATSDLDMEGYTF
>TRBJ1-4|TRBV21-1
CASSAQGVANEKLFF
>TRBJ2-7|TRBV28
CASSRAYEQYF
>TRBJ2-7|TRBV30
CAYSSRDEQYF
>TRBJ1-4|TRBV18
CASSPGQGSRTNEKLFF
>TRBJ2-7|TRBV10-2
CASSARLAGGISTSEQYF
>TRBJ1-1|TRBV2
CASSEWPGLGTEAFF
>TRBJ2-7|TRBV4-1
CASSQDRQRGIFEQYF
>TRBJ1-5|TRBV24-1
CATSDPGQGGAQHF
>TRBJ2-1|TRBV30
CAWKDRSYNEQFF
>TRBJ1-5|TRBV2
CASWARVSNQPQHF
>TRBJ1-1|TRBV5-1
CASSPGSRTEAFF
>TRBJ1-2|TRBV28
CATGPWGDYGYTF
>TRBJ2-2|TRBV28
CASSLPDRGGELFF